One and the same sample provided the 5 T cell receptor beta chains below, sequenced in a study of OX40 agonist ivuxolimab in advanced cancers. Here immunoSEQ multiplex PCR was the method, and the copy in TCRdb shows in-frame clones only, minus some. Here the sample spans 90,000 to 95,000 clones, around 87% being singletons. The specimen was CD4+ or CD8+ T cells sorted from blood, collected in a trial of the OX40 agonist ivuxolimab. These receptors were taken from an adult with an advanced solid tumor such as melanoma, head and neck, liver or kidney cancer.

The chain couples TRBV11-3 to TRBJ2-1; 10 positions agree with TRBD2. The V gene's germline CDR1 is SGHNT and CDR2 YENEEA. With V trimmed by 5 bases and J by 5 bases, 6 bases remained unmatched. There are 15 residues in the CDR3. CDR3 region: CASSSPGLAHNEQFF. The CDR3 bases are TGTGCCAGCAGCAGTCCGGGACTAGCGCACAATGAGCAGTTCTTC.

This chain links TRBV5-8 with TRBJ1-1; D call uncertain. CDR3 size: 11 residues. Trimming stripped 10 bases from V and 1 base from J, with 8 bases between. Germline CDR1 reads SGHTS; CDR2 reads YDEGEE. The DNA for the CDR3 is TGTGCCTCAAAAAGGAACACTGAAGCTTTCTTT. Its translation: CASKRNTEAFF.

This chain links TRBV28 with TRBJ2-1, with a tentative D call TRBD2 (5 bases). The CDR3 has 13 residues. The germline V gene has CDR1 MDHEN and CDR2 SYDVKM. Trimming removed 7 bases at V and 7 bases at J, with 14 bases between. The DNA of the CDR3 is TGTGCCAGCATTTTCGACGGCGGGAATGAGCAGTTCTTC. Its protein product is CASIFDGGNEQFF.

V and J are TRBV7-8 and TRBJ1-1; maybe TRBD1 (6 bases). The ends were cut back, 6 bases at V and 5 bases at J, with 16 bases in the middle. This CDR3 is 14 amino acids long. CDR1 and CDR2 (germline): SGHVS, FQNEAQ. Here the CDR3 DNA reads TGTGCCAGCAGTTTTACAGGGCGATGGACTGAAGCTTTCTTT. Its protein product is CASSFTGRWTEAFF. The entire variable domain, with the rest obtained from reference TRBV7-8 and TRBJ1-1, is as follows: GAGVSQSPRYKVAKRGQDVALRCDPISGHVSLFWYQQALGQGPEFLTYFQNEAQLDKSGLPSDRFFAERPEGSVSTLKIQRTQQEDSAVYLCASSFTGRWTEAFFGQGTRLTVV.

V gene TRBV2 combines with J gene TRBJ1-4; no clear D. V shed 6 bases and J shed 0 bases, with 8 bases lying between them. The CDR3 has 14 amino acids. Germline V gene sequence: CDR1 SNHLY, CDR2 FYNNEI. For the CDR3, the DNA is TGTGCCAGCAGAGAACACACAACTAATGAAAAACTGTTTTTT. This sequence encodes CASREHTTNEKLFF.